This section outlines one TCR beta chain sequence together with its context. CDR3 size: 12 residues. V was trimmed by 6 bases and J by 2 bases, leaving 11 bases between them. Germline V gene data show CDR1 as SQVTM and CDR2 as ANQGSEA. The study isolated at least 6 million PBMCs from each sample. The data were taken from a study of blood T cells in healthy people across ages. For the second PCR, which ran for about 6 to 11 cycles, a sample-barcoded 5' primer and a J-beta primer mix were used. One entry per CDR3 protein results from TCRdb running MiXCR on the 5' RACE reads. The sample yields some 890,000 distinct CDR3 sequences, about 29% seen once. These data also formed part of another study, on T cells of mothers and their children.

The TCR was taken from a woman aged 40-49 years in good health. The material sequenced was blood. V gene TRBV29-1 combines with J gene TRBJ2-7, with unresolved D. In nucleotides, the CDR3 is TGCAGCGTCCTCCTGGGGACCTACGAGCAGTACTTC. Its protein is CSVLLGTYEQYF.